The present entry profiles one T cell receptor beta chain with its context. Trimming removed 3 bases at V and 6 bases at J, with 18 bases between. The germline V gene has CDR1 MNHNS and CDR2 SASEGT. CDR3 size: 15 residues. The record originates from a study of blood T cell repertoires in COVID-19. Whole-study context: Sources were T cells, B-cell-depleted T cells, or PBMCs; the material itself was cDNA or gDNA.

Study processing details: From reference gene primer amplification, estimates of nucleated cell counts were derived. The table came from immunoSEQ multiplex PCR; TCRdb's copy has only in-frame clones and leaves some out. V and J calls and clone size are those listed in that table; D and trimming were worked out from the DNA. The sample has some 150,000 clones, around 91% seen once. J is TRBJ2-7 and V is TRBV6-1; weak D call: TRBD2 (6 bases). The sequence derives from a woman aged 55-75 years with active COVID-19. Material for sequencing was peripheral blood. The CDR3 nucleotides are TGTGCCAGCAGTGACCCTCGCTGGAGGGCGGGCGAGCAGTACTTC. Translating it yields CASSDPRWRAGEQYF.